This entry lists 4 T cell receptor beta chains sequenced from one sample in a study of blood T cell repertoires in COVID-19 (dated by TCRdb to about 2020). The method behind the library was the immunoSEQ multiplex PCR assay. The table was pulled from immuneACCESS by TCRdb, which kept in-frame rearrangements only. Such tables lose some clones; where checked, under half of the loss comes from unresolved V genes, and the rest has no known cause. The sample table contains 100,000 to 150,000 clones; only one count was recorded for over 75% of them. The ten largest clones capture 3.9% of the sample. The specimen sequenced was peripheral blood. The receptors shown here come from a man between 60 and 75 years old with acute or convalescent COVID-19.

This sequence joins TRBV28 and TRBJ2-3; a weak D match, TRBD2 (6 bases). V lost 6 bases and J lost 7, with 14 bases in between. The CDR3 totals 13 residues. Germline V gives CDR1 MDHEN, CDR2 SYDVKM. The CDR3 DNA follows: TGTGCCAGCAGCTCCGGGGGTCGCTATACGCAGTATTTT. Translated: CASSSGGRYTQYF.

The chain couples TRBV28 to TRBJ2-3, with TRBD1 matching 8 bases. Trimming at V came to 4 bases and at J to 4 bases, leaving 10 bases not matched to a gene. The CDR3 contains 16 residues. Germline V gene lookup returns CDR1 MDHEN and CDR2 SYDVKM. This CDR3 is CASSSSDREGPDTQYF. As DNA, the CDR3 is TGTGCCAGCAGTTCCTCGGACAGGGAAGGCCCAGATACGCAGTATTTT.

The sample holds a few counts of this clone. The V and J genes are TRBV6-6 and TRBJ2-1; TRBD2 matches 9 bases. With V trimmed by 5 bases and J by 6 bases, 17 bases remained unmatched. CDR3 length equals 18 residues. Looked up from germline, CDR1 is MNHNY and CDR2 is SVGAGI (reference sequence). This CDR3 is CASSQGGSGRYRSNEQFF. CDR3 coding DNA: TGTGCCAGCAGTCAGGGTGGGAGCGGGAGGTATAGAAGCAATGAGCAGTTCTTC.

The chain has TRBV3-1 (or the pseudogene TRBV3-2) and TRBJ2-7, with 9 bases that match TRBD1. J lost 5 bases, V lost 6 bases, and 8 bases had no gene match. CDR1 is LGHDT and CDR2 is YNNKEL in the germline V gene (reference sequence). This CDR3 spans 14 amino acids. The CDR3 region is CASRGQGVLHEQYF. The CDR3 DNA reads TGTGCCAGCAGGGGACAGGGCGTCCTCCACGAGCAGTACTTC.